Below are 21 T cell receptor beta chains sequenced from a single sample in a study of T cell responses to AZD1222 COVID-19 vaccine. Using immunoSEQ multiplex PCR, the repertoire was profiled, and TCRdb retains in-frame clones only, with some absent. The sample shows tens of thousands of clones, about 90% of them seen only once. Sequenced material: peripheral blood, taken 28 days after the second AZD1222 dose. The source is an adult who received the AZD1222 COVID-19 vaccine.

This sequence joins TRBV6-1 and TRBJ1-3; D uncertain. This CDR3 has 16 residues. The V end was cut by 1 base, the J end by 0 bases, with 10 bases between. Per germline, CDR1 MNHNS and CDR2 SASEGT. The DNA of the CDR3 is TGTGCCAGCAGTGAAGGGCAGGCGTTCTCTGGAAACACCATATATTTT. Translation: CASSEGQAFSGNTIYF.

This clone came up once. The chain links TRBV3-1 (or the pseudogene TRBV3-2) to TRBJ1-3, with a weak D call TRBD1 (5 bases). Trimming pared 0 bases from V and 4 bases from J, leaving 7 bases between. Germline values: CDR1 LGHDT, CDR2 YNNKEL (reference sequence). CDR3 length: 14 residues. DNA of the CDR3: TGTGCCAGCAGCCAAGAAGGGACGGGAAACACCATATATTTT. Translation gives CASSQEGTGNTIYF.

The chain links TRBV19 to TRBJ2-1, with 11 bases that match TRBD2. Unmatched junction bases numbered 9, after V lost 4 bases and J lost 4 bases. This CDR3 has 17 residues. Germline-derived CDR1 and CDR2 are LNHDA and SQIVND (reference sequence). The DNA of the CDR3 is TGTGCCAGTAGTACTCCGACTAGCGGGGTCGGGTACAATGAGCAGTTCTTC. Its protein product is CASSTPTSGVGYNEQFF.

CDR3 coding DNA: TGCGCCAGCAGTGACGTGGAGGTTAATGAAAAACTGTTTTTT. Protein: CASSDVEVNEKLFF. The rearrangement links TRBV10-1 to TRBJ1-4; D is ambiguous. This CDR3 has 14 amino acids. Germline-derived CDR1 and CDR2 are WNHNN and SYGVQD (reference sequence). Trimming removed 3 bases at V and 4 bases at J, with 9 bases between.

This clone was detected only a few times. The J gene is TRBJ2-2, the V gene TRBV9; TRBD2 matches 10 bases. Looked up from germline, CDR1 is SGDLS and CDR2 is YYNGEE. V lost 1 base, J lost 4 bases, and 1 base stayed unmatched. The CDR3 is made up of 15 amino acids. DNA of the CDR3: TGTGCCAGCAGCGTACTAGCGGGGGCCACCGGGGAGCTGTTTTTT. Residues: CASSVLAGATGELFF.

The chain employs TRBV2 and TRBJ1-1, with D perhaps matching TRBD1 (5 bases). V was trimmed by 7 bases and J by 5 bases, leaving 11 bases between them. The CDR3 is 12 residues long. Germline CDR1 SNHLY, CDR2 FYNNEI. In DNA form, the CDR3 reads TGTGCCAGCAATAAGGGGAGTACTGAAGCTTTCTTT. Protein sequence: CASNKGSTEAFF. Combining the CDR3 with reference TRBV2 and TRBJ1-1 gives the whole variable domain EPEVTQTPSHQVTQMGQEVILRCVPISNHLYFYWYRQILGQKVEFLVSFYNNEISEKSEIFDDQFSVERPDGSNFTLKIRSTKLEDSAMYFCASNKGSTEAFFGQGTRLTVV.

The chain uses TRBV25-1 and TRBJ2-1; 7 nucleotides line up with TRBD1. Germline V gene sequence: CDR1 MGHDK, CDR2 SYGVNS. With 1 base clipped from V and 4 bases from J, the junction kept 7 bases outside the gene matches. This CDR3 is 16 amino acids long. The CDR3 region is CASSEWGQNIYNEQFF. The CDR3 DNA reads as TGTGCCAGCAGTGAATGGGGACAGAACATTTACAATGAGCAGTTCTTC.

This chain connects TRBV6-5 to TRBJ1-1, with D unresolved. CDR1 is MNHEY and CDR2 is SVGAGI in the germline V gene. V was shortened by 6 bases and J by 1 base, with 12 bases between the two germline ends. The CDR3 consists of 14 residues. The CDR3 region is CASRGGGWNTEAFF. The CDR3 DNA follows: TGTGCCAGCAGGGGAGGAGGGTGGAACACTGAAGCTTTCTTT.

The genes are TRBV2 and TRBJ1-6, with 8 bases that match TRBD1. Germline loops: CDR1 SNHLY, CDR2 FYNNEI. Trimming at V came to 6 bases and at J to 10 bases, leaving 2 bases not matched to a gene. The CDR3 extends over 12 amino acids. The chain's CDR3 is CASRTGVSPLHF. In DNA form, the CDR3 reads TGTGCCAGCAGGACAGGGGTATCACCCCTCCACTTT.

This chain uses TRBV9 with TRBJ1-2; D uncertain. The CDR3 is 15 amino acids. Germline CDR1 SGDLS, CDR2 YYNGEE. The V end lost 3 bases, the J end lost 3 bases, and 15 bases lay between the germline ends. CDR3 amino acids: CASSDQATFYYGYTF. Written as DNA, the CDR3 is TGTGCCAGCAGCGACCAGGCTACATTTTACTATGGCTACACCTTC. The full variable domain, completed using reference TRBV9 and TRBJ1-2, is DSGVTQTPKHLITATGQRVTLRCSPRSGDLSVYWYQQSLDQGLQFLIQYYNGEERAKGNILERFSAQQFPDLHSELNLSSLELGDSALYFCASSDQATFYYGYTFGSGTRLTVV.

DNA of the CDR3: TGTGCCAGCAGCCAAACCTACGACAGTGAAGCTTTCTTT. Protein sequence: CASSQTYDSEAFF. This chain links TRBV3-1 (or the pseudogene TRBV3-2) with TRBJ1-1; possibly TRBD1 for D (5 bases). The CDR3 loop spans 13 amino acids. Trimming removed 2 bases from V and 7 bases from J, with 11 bases in between. Germline V gene lookup returns CDR1 LGHDT and CDR2 YNNKEL (reference sequence).

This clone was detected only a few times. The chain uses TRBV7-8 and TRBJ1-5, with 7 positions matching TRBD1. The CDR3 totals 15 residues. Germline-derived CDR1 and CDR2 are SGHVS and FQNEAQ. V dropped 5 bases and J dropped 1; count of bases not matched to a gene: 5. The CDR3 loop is CASSDYRGSNQPQHF. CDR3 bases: TGTGCCAGCAGCGACTACAGGGGAAGCAATCAGCCCCAGCATTTT.

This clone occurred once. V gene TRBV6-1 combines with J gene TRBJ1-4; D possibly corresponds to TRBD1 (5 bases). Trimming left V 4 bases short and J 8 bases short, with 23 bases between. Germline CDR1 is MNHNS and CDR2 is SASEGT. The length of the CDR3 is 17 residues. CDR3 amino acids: CASSAGHGNIVLEKLFF. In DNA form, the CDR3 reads TGTGCCAGCAGTGCCGGACATGGAAATATTGTATTGGAAAAACTGTTTTTT.

As DNA, the CDR3 is TGTGCCAGCAGCCCCAGGTCGGAAGAGACCCAGTACTTC. Protein product: CASSPRSEETQYF. The chain couples TRBV5-4 to TRBJ2-5; no reliable D call. Between the trimmed V and J ends, which lost 4 bases and 3 bases, there was a span of 10 bases. CDR1 and CDR2 from the germline V gene are SGHNT and YYREEE (reference sequence). CDR3 size: 13 residues.

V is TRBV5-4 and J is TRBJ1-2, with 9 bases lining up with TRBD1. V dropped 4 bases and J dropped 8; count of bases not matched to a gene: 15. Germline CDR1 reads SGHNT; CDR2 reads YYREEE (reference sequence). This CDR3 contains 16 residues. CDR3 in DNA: TGTGCCAGCAGCATACCCCCGACAGGGGGGATGGACGGCTACACCTTC. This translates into CASSIPPTGGMDGYTF.

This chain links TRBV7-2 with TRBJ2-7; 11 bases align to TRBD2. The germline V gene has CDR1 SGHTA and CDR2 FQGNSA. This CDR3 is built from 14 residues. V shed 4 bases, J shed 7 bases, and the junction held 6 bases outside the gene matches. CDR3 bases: TGTGCCAGCAGCTCTCTAGCGGGGGGAGGGGAGCAGTACTTC. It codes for CASSSLAGGGEQYF.

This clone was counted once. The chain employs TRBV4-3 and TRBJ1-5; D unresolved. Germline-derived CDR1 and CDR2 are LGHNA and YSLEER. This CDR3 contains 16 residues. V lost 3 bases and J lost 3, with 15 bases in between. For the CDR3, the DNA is TGCGCCAGCAGCCAGAGCCGATGGAGTCTCAATCAGCCCCAGCATTTT. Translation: CASSQSRWSLNQPQHF.

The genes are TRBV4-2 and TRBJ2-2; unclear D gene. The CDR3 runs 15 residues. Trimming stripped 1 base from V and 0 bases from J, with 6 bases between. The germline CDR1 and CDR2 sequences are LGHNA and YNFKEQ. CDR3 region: CASSQGASNTGELFF. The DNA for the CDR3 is TGTGCCAGCAGCCAAGGGGCCTCGAACACCGGGGAGCTGTTTTTT.

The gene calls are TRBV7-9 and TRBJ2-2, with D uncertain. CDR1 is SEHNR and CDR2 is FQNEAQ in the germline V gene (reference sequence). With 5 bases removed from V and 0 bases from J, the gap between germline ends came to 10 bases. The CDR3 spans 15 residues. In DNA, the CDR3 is TGTGCCAGCAGCAGCGAACTACCGAACACCGGGGAGCTGTTTTTT. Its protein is CASSSELPNTGELFF. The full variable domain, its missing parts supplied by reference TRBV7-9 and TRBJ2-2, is DTGVSQNPRHKITKRGQNVTFRCDPISEHNRLYWYRQTLGQGPEFLTYFQNEAQLEKSRLLSDRFSAERPKGSFSTLEIQRTEQGDSAMYLCASSSELPNTGELFFGEGSRLTVL.

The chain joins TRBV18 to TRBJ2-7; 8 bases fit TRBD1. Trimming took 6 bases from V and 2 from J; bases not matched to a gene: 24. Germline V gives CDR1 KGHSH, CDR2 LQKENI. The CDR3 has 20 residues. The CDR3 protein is CASSRLTGGQGARFTYEQYF. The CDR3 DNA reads TGTGCCAGCTCTAGGCTCACAGGAGGGCAGGGGGCTAGATTTACCTACGAGCAGTACTTC.

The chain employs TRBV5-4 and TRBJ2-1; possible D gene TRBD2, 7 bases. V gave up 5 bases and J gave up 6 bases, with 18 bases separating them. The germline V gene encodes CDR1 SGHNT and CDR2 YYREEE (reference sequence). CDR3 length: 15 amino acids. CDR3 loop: CASSLGGGGLNEQFF. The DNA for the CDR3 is TGTGCCAGCAGTTTAGGAGGGGGGGGCCTCAATGAGCAGTTCTTC.